This TCR beta chain was sequenced during a study of blood T cell repertoires in COVID-19. Study in general: Samples came from the United States, Italy and Spain, spanning acute and convalescent COVID-19. In each case, the material was cDNA or gDNA derived from T cells, B-cell-depleted T cells, or PBMCs.

Per the original methods: Amplification of reference gene primers provided the estimated nucleated cell counts. Clones were read by immunoSEQ multiplex PCR, and TCRdb kept only the in-frame ones, dropping some. V, J and clone size derive from that table, while D and trimming were established from the DNA sequence. The sample consists of under 250,000 clones, approximately 86% of them appearing once. The receptor was derived from a woman aged 55-70 years who had recovered from COVID-19. Sequencing was done on a sample of peripheral blood.

The CDR3 DNA follows: TGCGCCAGCAGCATCGGACAGGGGGCATATCAGCCCCAGCATTTT. Amino acids: CASSIGQGAYQPQHF. The chain is built from TRBV5-1 and TRBJ1-5; 11 bases match TRBD1. The CDR3 has 15 residues. J lost 5 bases, V lost 4 bases, and 5 bases had no gene match. Per the germline V gene, CDR1 is SGHRS and CDR2 is YFSETQ.